This T cell receptor (beta chain) was identified in a study of radiation and T cells in renal cell carcinoma (TCRdb year 2020). Describing the broader study: Samples came from a clinical trial, in which primary renal cell carcinomas received 15 Gy stereotactic body radiation therapy followed by nephrectomy 4 weeks later. Across all 50 or so samples, 3.8 million or so unique CDR3 nucleotide sequences encoding over 2.5 million unique CDR3 amino acid sequences were identified. In total, almost 55 samples, comprising some 25 tumors and some 27 peripheral blood samples, were subjected to TCR beta sequencing. The research as a whole found: Tracking of blood repertoire dynamics stopped at about 4 weeks after treatment, with no follow-up past that point. With a single-armed trial design, the study had no way to address how radiation dose or scheduling affects the TCR repertoire. In blood, the top tumor clonotypes increased between baseline and 2 weeks post-radiation and then shrank by 4 weeks, which suggests that tumor-resident clones expanded only transiently. Because pretreatment tumor biopsies were not available, the baseline intratumoral presence of clonotypes could not be determined.

The sample's time point label, decoded: baseline pretreatment blood. What the treatment or condition label conveys for this sample: 15 Gy SBRT to primary tumor, nephrectomy 4 weeks later. To follow tumor-enriched clonotypes, peripheral blood was collected serially from radiation-treated patients at baseline and again at 2 weeks and 4 weeks after SBRT. Every patient had renal cell carcinoma of clear cell pathology. Genomic DNA for TCR sequencing was prepared using the QIAamp DNA Blood Mini Kit (Qiagen). The analyses included just those samples that passed every quality control check. From the cysteine through the phenylalanine, the CDR3 covers 15 amino acids. Only the CDR3 DNA stays, 45 bases, in frame from base 1. As encoded in the germline V gene (reference sequence), CDR1 is MNHNY while CDR2 is SVGAGI. V loses 4 bases, J loses 3 bases, and the germline ends lie 13 bases apart. TCR beta libraries were generated from genomic DNA with the immunoSEQ kit, following the manufacturer's recommendations. Library preparation used a first multiplex PCR with proprietary primers, then a second PCR adding unique barcodes, with bead cleanups after each round. A kit-provided positive control reaction and a negative control reaction were included in every sample batch. The final libraries were assessed on an Agilent 4200 TapeStation D1000 ScreenTape, pooled by volume, and quantified by qPCR. Sequencing was performed on an Illumina NextSeq500 using a MidOutput 150-cycle cartridge, with 156 Read1 cycles, 15 Index1 cycles, and the kit custom primers. The pooled library was loaded at around 1 pM, and approximately 19% PhiX control was spiked in. The authors processed their data as follows. The vendor-processed data were analyzed in R, and a clonotype was defined as all T cells that share the same CDR3 nucleotide sequence. In the clone abundance analyses, frequencies were normalized to the 10,000 most abundant clones in each sample. Public T cell clones, which averaged fewer than five per sample, were excluded before analysis. Tumor-enriched clonotypes and baseline blood-enriched clonotypes were defined as those with an abundance difference of at least 32-fold between compartments. A beta-binomial differential abundance model was used to identify clonotypes that were expanded or contracted between blood time points. Tumor-blood repertoire similarity was measured with the Baroni-Urbani and Buser coefficient, and group comparisons used two-tailed Wilcoxon tests in R. TCRdb re-hosts the immuneACCESS table, in-frame sequences only. Its copies lack some clones; in the studies checked, an unresolved V gene accounts for under half of them, and the cause for the rest is not known. That table is the source of V, J and clone size, and D and trimming were worked out from the DNA. Across this sample there are about 140,000 clones, with over 80% seen only once. Clones ranked in the top ten supply around a quarter of the sample.

A remark on this clone: The target of this receptor is not known. Base-call qualities are not available, and no considerably larger clone is one nucleotide away.

The clonotype was recovered from a woman aged 45-59 years with renal cell carcinoma. Sequencing used blood, obtained from a patient whose treatment included radiotherapy and nephrectomy. Recombination joined TRBV6-6 with TRBJ1-5; D gene: possibly TRBD1, on 6 matching bases. In nucleotide form, the sequence is TGTGCCAGCAGTTTCAACAGGGTCCCCAATCAGCCCCAGCATTTT. It is translated as CASSFNRVPNQPQHF.